What follows are 31 T cell receptor beta chains derived from one specimen sequenced in a study of T cell responses to AZD1222 COVID-19 vaccine. Sequencing was performed with immunoSEQ multiplex PCR; in TCRdb, only in-frame clones are kept and a portion is missing. The table has around 47,000 clones, 80% seen once. The sample consisted of peripheral blood, taken 28 days after the second dose of the MenACWY control vaccine. Receptors originate from an adult who received the MenACWY meningococcal vaccine as a control.

V and J are TRBV2 and TRBJ1-3; unclear D gene. This CDR3 has 16 residues. From germline, CDR1 is SNHLY and CDR2 FYNNEI. V was shortened by 7 bases and J by 0 bases, with 16 bases between the two germline ends. Here the CDR3 DNA reads TGTGCCAGCACGGGAAGAGGACTCAGCTCTGGAAACACCATATATTTT. It is translated as CASTGRGLSSGNTIYF.

The chain is built from TRBV16 and TRBJ2-2; possibly TRBD2 for D (5 bases). V was cut by 4 bases and J by 2 bases, with 11 bases left in between. CDR3 length: 15 amino acids. From germline, CDR1 is KGHSY and CDR2 FQNENV. The CDR3 loop reads CASSLNSANTGELFF. CDR3 sequence (DNA): TGTGCCAGCAGCCTTAATAGCGCTAACACCGGGGAGCTGTTTTTT.

The chain has TRBV5-5 and TRBJ2-2; D gene unclear. CDR1 is SGHKS, CDR2 YYEKEE, per germline (reference sequence). The ends were cut back, 0 bases at V and 5 bases at J, with 5 bases in the middle. This CDR3 has 13 residues. This CDR3 reads CASSLEWTGELFF. DNA for the CDR3: TGTGCCAGCAGCTTGGAGTGGACCGGGGAGCTGTTTTTT.

This chain uses TRBV5-6 with TRBJ2-7; 12 bases agree with TRBD1. The J segment lost 6 bases and the V segment lost 4 bases, leaving 11 bases of the junction unmatched. This CDR3 has 16 amino acids. CDR1 is SGHDT, CDR2 YYEEEE, per germline. The CDR3 reads CASSAIRGTGGLEQYV. In DNA form, the CDR3 reads TGTGCCAGCAGCGCCATAAGGGGGACAGGGGGCCTCGAGCAGTACGTC.

The chain has TRBV9 and TRBJ1-3; D call uncertain. The CDR3 has 14 residues. V was cut by 3 bases and J by 0 bases, with 7 bases left in between. Per the germline V gene, CDR1 is SGDLS and CDR2 is YYNGEE. CDR3 sequence reads: CASSGGYSGNTIYF. CDR3 nucleotide sequence: TGTGCCAGCAGCGGAGGCTACTCTGGAAACACCATATATTTT. Combining the CDR3 with reference TRBV9 and TRBJ1-3 gives the whole variable domain DSGVTQTPKHLITATGQRVTLRCSPRSGDLSVYWYQQSLDQGLQFLIQYYNGEERAKGNILERFSAQQFPDLHSELNLSSLELGDSALYFCASSGGYSGNTIYFGEGSWLTVV.

This chain uses TRBV2 with TRBJ1-6, with 7 bases identical to TRBD1. Germline V gene sequence: CDR1 SNHLY, CDR2 FYNNEI. After removal of 8 bases from V and 7 bases from J, the junction contained 11 bases not matched to a gene. The length of the CDR3 is 15 residues. In nucleotides, the CDR3 is TGTGCCAGCGAATTATGGGACAGCGACAATTCACCCCTCCACTTT. This translates into CASELWDSDNSPLHF.

The chain has TRBV9 and TRBJ1-1; 9 bases line up with TRBD1. This CDR3 is built from 15 residues. The ends lost 3 bases at V and 11 bases at J; junction bases unmatched: 14. Germline CDR1 reads SGDLS; CDR2 reads YYNGEE. The CDR3 DNA sequence: TGTGCCAGCAGCGCAACCTCGGGACAGGGAAAGGGGGCTTTCTTT. Its protein is CASSATSGQGKGAFF.

The chain carries TRBV18 and TRBJ1-1; D might be TRBD1 (5 bases). This CDR3 comprises 14 residues. The V gene lost 1 base and the J gene lost 2 bases, with 8 bases spanning the gap. CDR1 and CDR2 from the germline V gene are KGHSH and LQKENI. DNA of the CDR3: TGTGCCAGCTCACCACGGAGGGACAACACTGAAGCTTTCTTT. Its protein product is CASSPRRDNTEAFF.

The CDR3 loop is CASSLGLGGGLANYGYTF. For the CDR3, the DNA is TGTGCCAGCAGCTTAGGGCTCGGGGGAGGGTTAGCTAACTATGGCTACACCTTC. V gene TRBV7-2 combines with J gene TRBJ1-2, with D maybe TRBD1 (5 bases). The germline V gene encodes CDR1 SGHTA and CDR2 FQGNSA. This CDR3 has 18 residues. Trimming removed 1 base at V and 0 bases at J, with 18 bases between. Full variable domain (remainder filled in from reference TRBV7-2 and TRBJ1-2): GAGVSQSPSNKVTEKGKDVELRCDPISGHTALYWYRQSLGQGLEFLIYFQGNSAPDKSGLPSDRFSAERTGGSVSTLTIQRTQQEDSAVYLCASSLGLGGGLANYGYTFGSGTRLTVV.

V usage is TRBV7-8 and J usage is TRBJ2-2; 9 bases agree with TRBD2. Germline assignment: CDR1 SGHVS and CDR2 FQNEAQ. The CDR3 extends over 17 amino acids. V trimming: 4 bases; J trimming: 4 bases; junction bases outside the gene matches: 10. DNA of the CDR3: TGTGCCAGCAGCTCTTGGTTAGCGGGAGAGATCACCGGGGAGCTGTTTTTT. The encoded protein is CASSSWLAGEITGELFF.

CDR3 bases: TGTGCCAGCAGCGACGGACTTCGCTTTAACACTGAAGCTTTCTTT. Translated, it gives CASSDGLRFNTEAFF. The chain recombines TRBV9 with TRBJ1-1; D unresolved. The germline V gene encodes CDR1 SGDLS and CDR2 YYNGEE. The V end was cut by 3 bases, the J end by 2 bases, with 14 bases between. The CDR3 runs to 15 residues.

The V and J genes are TRBV6-6 and TRBJ1-5; D may be TRBD1 (6 bases). Germline CDR1 and CDR2: MNHNY and SVGAGI (reference sequence). Between the trimmed V and J ends, which lost 4 bases and 0 bases, there was a span of 10 bases. The CDR3 is 15 residues long. CDR3 nucleotides: TGTGCCAGCAGTTCCTACAGGGATAGCAATCAGCCCCAGCATTTT. This gives the protein CASSSYRDSNQPQHF.

This chain's CDR3 is CASSLPPAGGRETQYF. The CDR3 nucleotides read TGTGCCAGCAGCCTCCCCCCAGCGGGAGGCCGGGAGACCCAGTACTTC. The chain uses TRBV5-6 and TRBJ2-5, with TRBD2 identical over 9 bases. The CDR3 extends over 16 amino acids. J was trimmed by 5 bases and V by 4 bases; bases with no gene match: 12. From germline, CDR1 is SGHDT and CDR2 YYEEEE.

Of note for this clone: A much larger clone lies one base from this, so it may be a read error. The sample has other DNA sequences that encode this CDR3 too. The V gene is TRBV19, the J gene TRBJ1-5, with 8 bases lining up with TRBD1. The germline gives CDR1 LNHDA, CDR2 SQIVND (reference sequence). V lost 7 bases and J lost 5; bases outside the gene matches: 4. This CDR3 spans 13 amino acids. Here the CDR3 DNA reads TGTGCCAGTACCCCGGACAGGGATCAGCCCCAGCATTTT. Translating gives CASTPDRDQPQHF. Looking up the rest from reference TRBV19 and TRBJ1-5 gives the full variable domain: DGGITQSPKYLFRKEGQNVTLSCEQNLNHDAMYWYRQDPGQGLRLIYYSQIVNDFQKGDIAEGYSVSREKKESFPLTVTSAQKNPTAFYLCASTPDRDQPQHFGDGTRLSIL.

This clone was seen only a few times. The rearrangement links TRBV10-2 to TRBJ1-6; TRBD1 might be the D (6 bases). Trimming removed 3 bases from V and 6 bases from J, with 6 bases in between. The CDR3 contains 13 residues. The germline V gene encodes CDR1 WSHSY and CDR2 SAAADI. CDR3 DNA sequence: TGCGCCAGCAGTGACAGGGGTAATTCACCCCTCCACTTT. It encodes CASSDRGNSPLHF.

J is TRBJ1-2 and V is TRBV9; tentatively, D is TRBD1 (5 bases). The CDR3 spans 13 residues. Germline CDR1 is SGDLS and CDR2 is YYNGEE. The V end lost 0 bases, the J end lost 10 bases, and 13 bases lay between the germline ends. In DNA, the CDR3 is TGTGCCAGCAGCGTAGACGCAGGGCCTTCCTACACCTTC. This encodes CASSVDAGPSYTF. The full variable domain, completed using reference TRBV9 and TRBJ1-2, is DSGVTQTPKHLITATGQRVTLRCSPRSGDLSVYWYQQSLDQGLQFLIQYYNGEERAKGNILERFSAQQFPDLHSELNLSSLELGDSALYFCASSVDAGPSYTFGSGTRLTVV.

The chain has TRBV4-2 and TRBJ1-3, with TRBD1 matching 7 bases. Trimming removed 8 bases from V and 0 bases from J; junction bases left unmatched: 4. CDR1 and CDR2 from the germline V gene are LGHNA and YNFKEQ. This CDR3 contains 14 residues. CDR3 bases: TGTGCCAGCCAGGGGGGCCACTCTGGAAACACCATATATTTT. Its protein product is CASQGGHSGNTIYF.

V gene TRBV5-6 combines with J gene TRBJ2-7; D may be TRBD1 (6 bases). The length of the CDR3 is 14 residues. V was cut by 4 bases and J by 3 bases, with 14 bases left in between. CDR1 SGHDT and CDR2 YYEEEE come from the germline V gene. The CDR3 nucleotides are TGTGCCAGCAGCACCGAACTAGGGGGCTACGAGCAGTACTTC. Its translation: CASSTELGGYEQYF.

This clone was found a few times. This rearrangement joins TRBV7-2 to TRBJ2-3; 8 nucleotides line up with TRBD1. J lost 4 bases, V lost 8 bases, and 14 bases had no gene match. The CDR3 covers 16 residues. CDR1 SGHTA and CDR2 FQGNSA come from the germline V gene. CDR3 DNA sequence: TGTGCCAGCGCCCCGAGGCAGGGGGCTTGGGCAGATACGCAGTATTTT. Amino acids: CASAPRQGAWADTQYF.

This clone has only a few counts. The V gene is TRBV12-1, the J gene TRBJ1-1. TRBV12-1 is a pseudogene locus. There are 11 residues in the CDR3. CDR3 bases: TGTGCCAGCAGCGAGGACACTGAAGCTTTCTTT. This encodes CASSEDTEAFF.

This clone was seen a single time. The chain is built from TRBV2 and TRBJ2-1; 10 bases fit TRBD2. The CDR3 consists of 16 residues. V was pared by 3 bases and J by 6 bases, with 8 bases of the junction left unmatched. Germline V lookup: CDR1 SNHLY, CDR2 FYNNEI. The DNA for the CDR3 is TGTGCCAGCAGTGACGCACTAGCGGGATGGAGCAATGAGCAGTTCTTC. As protein: CASSDALAGWSNEQFF.

By share, this clone counts as medium-sized (0.01 to 0.1%). V usage is TRBV2 and J usage is TRBJ1-1; the D is unclear. The germline V gene encodes CDR1 SNHLY and CDR2 FYNNEI. The CDR3 is 11 residues long. The germline V and J ends were trimmed by 7 bases and 4 bases, with 7 bases remaining between them. The CDR3 loop reads CASKVSTEAFF. CDR3 in DNA: TGTGCCAGCAAGGTGAGCACTGAAGCTTTCTTT.

This chain joins TRBV24-1 and TRBJ1-1, with unresolved D. Looked up from germline, CDR1 is KGHDR and CDR2 is SFDVKD. V dropped 5 bases and J dropped 2 bases, with 8 bases sitting between them. This CDR3 contains 13 residues. The CDR3, as DNA: TGTGCCACCAGTGTCCGGGAAAACACTGAAGCTTTCTTT. It translates to CATSVRENTEAFF.

In regard to this clone: A junction boundary mismatches the germline segment, possibly from a read error. The gene calls are TRBV2 and TRBJ1-2; D perhaps matches TRBD1 (5 bases). The CDR3 spans 10 residues. Germline loops: CDR1 SNHLY, CDR2 FYNNEI. CDR3 DNA sequence: TGTGCCAGCGTTGAGTACAGGCCGGTCTTC. As protein: CASVEYRPVF.

This clone was counted a single time. The rearrangement uses TRBV5-1 and TRBJ2-1, with 7 bases identical to TRBD2. There are 15 residues in the CDR3. Germline V CDR1 and CDR2: SGHRS, YFSETQ. V gave up 5 bases and J gave up 6 bases; unmatched junction bases: 11. As DNA, the CDR3 is TGCGCCAGCAGGCGAGGGCAGGGAGGGAGCAATGAGCAGTTCTTC. Amino acids: CASRRGQGGSNEQFF.

The chain combines TRBV6-5 with TRBJ1-2; D is unclear. Germline V lookup: CDR1 MNHEY, CDR2 SVGAGI. The CDR3 is made up of 14 amino acids. Trimming took 5 bases from V and 4 from J, leaving 14 bases between them. The CDR3 nucleotides are TGTGCCAGCAGTAGGACGGTCCCTGGCTATGGCTACACCTTC. Translating gives CASSRTVPGYGYTF.

V and J are TRBV7-6 and TRBJ1-3; TRBD1 agrees at 10 bases. V dropped 4 bases and J dropped 0; count of bases not matched to a gene: 3. This CDR3 has 16 amino acids. Germline CDR1 reads SGHVS; CDR2 reads FNYEAQ. The CDR3 sequence is CASSSRDRGSGNTIYF. The CDR3 DNA reads as TGTGCCAGCAGCTCCAGGGACAGGGGCTCTGGAAACACCATATATTTT.

The chain links TRBV12-3 or TRBV12-4 to TRBJ1-6; D is undetermined. V lost 2 bases and J lost 7, with 6 bases in between. The CDR3 is 13 residues long. CDR3 coding DNA: TGTGCCAGCAGTTTAACCAACAATTCACCCCTCCACTTT. Translating it yields CASSLTNNSPLHF.

About this clone itself: Other DNA sequences in this specimen translate into the identical CDR3. V usage is TRBV30 and J usage is TRBJ1-5; TRBD1 is a possible D gene (6 bases). Germline CDR1 is GTSNPN and CDR2 is SVGIG (reference sequence). Trimming shortened V by 0 bases and J by 7 bases, and 7 bases separated the two germline ends. The CDR3 has 12 amino acids. CDR3 loop: CAWSVQGQPQHF. CDR3 nucleotide sequence: TGTGCCTGGAGTGTACAGGGCCAGCCCCAGCATTTT.

The chain joins TRBV28 to TRBJ2-7, with 9 bases that match TRBD2. V dropped 2 bases and J dropped 6; count of bases not matched to a gene: 8. Germline CDR1 reads MDHEN; CDR2 reads SYDVKM. The CDR3 sequence is 15 residues long. The CDR3 coding sequence is TGTGCCAGCAGTTTAAACCTAGCGGGACCTCCCGAGCAGTACTTC. This sequence encodes CASSLNLAGPPEQYF.

Worth noting for this clone: A junction boundary mismatches the germline segment, possibly from a read error. The V and J genes are TRBV10-3 and TRBJ2-7, with 10 bases identical to TRBD1. The CDR3 is made up of 13 amino acids. The germline V gene has CDR1 ENHRY and CDR2 SYGVKD. CDR3 bases: TGTGCCATCAGTGAGTCGGACCGGGACAGGGGTGACTTC. Protein: CAISESDRDRGDF.